This TCR beta chain was recorded in a study of blood T cell repertoires in COVID-19. Study information: Material from acute and convalescent COVID-19 was sourced from the United States, Italy and Spain. In each case, the material was cDNA or gDNA derived from T cells, B-cell-depleted T cells, or PBMCs.

Authors' processing steps: From reference gene primer amplification, estimates of nucleated cell counts were derived. The assay was immunoSEQ multiplex PCR, and TCRdb's table has in-frame clones only and misses some. V and J calls and clone size follow that table, whereas D and trimming were derived from the DNA. Here the sample spans roughly 80,000 clones, approximately 82% being singletons. CDR1 and CDR2 from the germline V gene are ENHRY and SYGVKD. The junction had 8 bases not matched to a gene; V was cut back by 6 bases and J by 9 bases. The CDR3 covers 14 residues. The clonotype originates from a woman in her fifties or sixties with acute or convalescent COVID-19. This rearrangement joins TRBV10-3 to TRBJ1-6, with 7 bases aligning to TRBD1. Sequenced: peripheral blood. The CDR3 DNA sequence: TGTGCCATCAGGATTGACAGGGACGCTTCACCCCTCCACTTT. It specifies CAIRIDRDASPLHF.